The 6 T cell receptor beta chains below come from one sample, sequenced in a study. TCRdb re-analysed the RT-PCR reads in MiXCR, keeping a single row per CDR3 protein. The sample gives about 700,000 distinct CDR3 sequences, approximately 15% of which show up once; around 3.3% is in the top ten. What was sequenced was memory CD4+ T cells from blood. The receptors were sampled from a female donor in good health, serving as a healthy control.

This rearrangement joins TRBV28 to TRBJ1-4; tentative D call: TRBD1 (5 bases). The CDR3 has 15 amino acids. The germline V gene encodes CDR1 MDHEN and CDR2 SYDVKM. V lost 3 bases, J lost 8 bases, and 16 bases lay in between. CDR3 sequence: CASSLAVRGDEKLFF. Here the CDR3 DNA reads TGTGCCAGCAGTTTGGCGGTGAGGGGCGACGAAAAACTGTTTTTT.

This clonotype was observed many times. The V call is TRBV6-2 or TRBV6-3, the J call TRBJ1-1; D may be TRBD1 (6 bases). This CDR3 has 14 amino acids. Germline V gene data show CDR1 as MNHEY and CDR2 as SVGEGT. V dropped 2 bases and J dropped 4 bases, with 11 bases sitting between them. CDR3 sequence reads: CASSYAGARTEAFF. The CDR3 bases are TGTGCCAGCAGTTACGCAGGGGCGCGCACTGAAGCTTTCTTT.

This chain connects TRBV11-1 to TRBJ2-7; 10 bases match TRBD2. Looked up from germline, CDR1 is SGHAT and CDR2 is FQDESV (reference sequence). Trimming at V came to 5 bases and at J to 2 bases, leaving 12 bases not matched to a gene. The CDR3 loop spans 17 amino acids. CDR3: CASSRVTGLADTYEQYF. For the CDR3, the DNA is TGTGCCAGCAGCCGTGTAACCGGACTAGCGGACACCTACGAGCAGTACTTC.

This chain links TRBV9 with TRBJ2-1; perhaps TRBD1 as D (6 bases). Germline V gene sequence: CDR1 SGDLS, CDR2 YYNGEE. The CDR3 runs 14 residues. With 3 bases removed from V and 9 bases from J, the gap between germline ends came to 16 bases. The CDR3 sequence: CASSGTVGLTEQFF. The DNA for the CDR3 is TGTGCCAGCAGCGGGACAGTGGGGTTGACTGAGCAGTTCTTC.

This clonotype was picked up a small number of times. This chain joins TRBV9 and TRBJ2-3, with 8 bases lining up with TRBD2. CDR3 length: 15 residues. Germline values: CDR1 SGDLS, CDR2 YYNGEE. After removal of 0 bases from V and 1 base from J, the junction contained 1 base not matched to a gene. The CDR3 DNA reads as TGTGCCAGCAGCGTAGGGCGGGGGGGCACAGATACGCAGTATTTT. This gives the protein CASSVGRGGTDTQYF.

This clonotype was found many times. The chain recombines TRBV4-3 with TRBJ1-5, with 8 bases fitting TRBD1. Germline CDR1 reads LGHNA; CDR2 reads YSLEER. The CDR3 spans 14 residues. J was trimmed by 9 bases and V by 0 bases; bases with no gene match: 4. CDR3 sequence (DNA): TGCGCCAGCAGCCAAGAGGACAGGGCAGCGCCCCAGCATTTT. Translating it yields CASSQEDRAAPQHF.